This T cell receptor beta chain derives from a study of cytomegalovirus exposure and HLA in healthy donors. Whole-study results and caveats: Researchers reportedly found TCR beta sequences accurately predicted most subjects' HLA-A and HLA-B alleles. The availability of immune exposure information extended only to CMV serostatus. Rare sequences made up most TCRs, while some public TCRs were found in many donors. The likely explanation for a cluster of highly shared sequence variants was sequencing artifact.

About this clone itself: Its antigen remains unidentified.

This CDR3 contains 16 residues. Trimming cost V 1 base and J 3 bases; bases outside gene matches: 8. Germline values: CDR1 SEHNR, CDR2 FQNEAQ (reference sequence). The PCR employed 60 Vbeta primers together with 13 Jbeta primers. TCRdb's copy holds only in-frame clones and misses some; the assay was immunoSEQ multiplex PCR. The sample contains approximately 190,000 clones, roughly 80% of which appear only once. The sequenced sample was PBMCs. The chain carries TRBV7-9 and TRBJ2-7; 8 positions match TRBD2. The receptor was isolated from a woman aged 45-60 years in good health and CMV-seropositive. CDR3 in amino acids: CASSLGVAGTFYEQYF. The CDR3 DNA reads TGTGCCAGCAGCTTAGGTGTAGCGGGGACCTTCTACGAGCAGTACTTC. Based on the CDR3 plus reference TRBV7-9 and TRBJ2-7, the full variable domain is DTGVSQNPRHKITKRGQNVTFRCDPISEHNRLYWYRQTLGQGPEFLTYFQNEAQLEKSRLLSDRFSAERPKGSFSTLEIQRTEQGDSAMYLCASSLGVAGTFYEQYFGPGTRLTVT.